This T cell receptor (beta chain) originates from a study of blood T cell repertoires in COVID-19. Study information: PBMCs, B-cell-depleted T cells, or T cells provided the cDNA or gDNA that made up the material.

The germline CDR1 and CDR2 sequences are SGHDT and YYEEEE. The length of the CDR3 is 14 residues. V was clipped by 0 bases and J by 7 bases, with 10 bases between them. Per the study methods: Estimation of nucleated cell counts relied on the amplification of reference gene primers. Profiling relied on immunoSEQ multiplex PCR, and the TCRdb table lists in-frame clones only, not all of them. V and J calls and clone size are those listed in that table; D and trimming were worked out from the DNA. The profile shows some 350,000 clones, roughly 87% of them singletons. Cohorts were based on clinical histories the participants reported.

The chain links TRBV5-6 to TRBJ1-4; no firm D call. The TCR comes from a woman aged 25 to 39 who had recovered from COVID-19. Source material: PBMCs or T cells enriched from blood (not recorded which). Here the CDR3 reads CASSLGPGGEKLFF. The CDR3 DNA sequence: TGTGCCAGCAGCTTGGGCCCCGGAGGTGAAAAACTGTTTTTT.